This T cell receptor (beta chain) was obtained from a study of T cells in Graves' hyperthyroidism and ophthalmopathy. Study overall: Any treatment followed the collection of peripheral blood at initial diagnosis.

From RNA transcripts, TCR beta CDR3 regions were amplified. The TCR CDR3 first-round RT-PCR relied on the HTBI primer set. TCRdb redid the calling of the multiplex PCR reads with MiXCR, one entry per CDR3 protein. Among about 410,000 distinct CDR3 sequences listed, under 15% were seen once. Germline values: CDR1 SGDLS, CDR2 YYNGEE. J was trimmed by 5 bases and V by 0 bases; bases with no gene match: 7. This CDR3 region has 16 residues. On the basis of clinical symptoms, serum thyroxine and TRAb, thyroid ultrasound and orbital computed tomography, diagnoses were made. From more than 9.5 ml of fresh peripheral blood, PBMCs were isolated.

The rearrangement joins TRBV9 to TRBJ2-4; the match to TRBD2 covers 8 bases. Input material: blood. This receptor was identified in a man younger than 30 with Graves' ophthalmopathy. The CDR3 here is CASSVGAAAGENIQYF. DNA of the CDR3: TGTGCCAGCAGCGTAGGTGCTGCAGCGGGAGAAAACATTCAGTACTTC.